This TCR beta chain was documented in a study of identical twins. V gave up 5 bases and J gave up 3 bases; unmatched junction bases: 9. The CDR3 totals 15 residues. CDR1 and CDR2 from the germline V gene are MDHEN and SYDVKM. This clonotype was picked up a small number of times. TCRdb re-called the 5' RACE reads with MiXCR, one entry per CDR3 protein. Of around 490,000 distinct CDR3 sequences in the sample, 13% to 15% were seen once. This sample was shared with a second study, whose subject was yellow fever vaccine responses in identical twins.

This clonotype originated in a woman between 18 and 29 years old in good health. Sequenced input: CD4+ T cells sorted from blood. V and J are TRBV28 and TRBJ2-7; 8 bases fit TRBD2. The CDR3 DNA is TGTGCCAGCAGTCCAGAAGGAGCGGGGGACTACGAGCAGTACTTC. Amino acids: CASSPEGAGDYEQYF. Using reference TRBV28 and TRBJ2-7 for the parts outside the CDR3, the full variable domain is DVKVTQSSRYLVKRTGEKVFLECVQDMDHENMFWYRQDPGLGLRLIYFSYDVKMKEKGDIPEGYSVSREKKERFSLILESASTNQTSMYLCASSPEGAGDYEQYFGPGTRLTVT.